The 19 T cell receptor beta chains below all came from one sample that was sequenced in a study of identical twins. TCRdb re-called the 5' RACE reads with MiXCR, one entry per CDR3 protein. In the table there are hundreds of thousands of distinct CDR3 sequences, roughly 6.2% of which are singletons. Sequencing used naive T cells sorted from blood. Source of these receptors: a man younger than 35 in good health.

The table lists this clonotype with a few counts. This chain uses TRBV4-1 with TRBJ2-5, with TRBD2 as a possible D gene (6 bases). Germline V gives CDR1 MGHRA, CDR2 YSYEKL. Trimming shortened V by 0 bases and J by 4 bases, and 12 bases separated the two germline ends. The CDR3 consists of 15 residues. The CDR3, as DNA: TGCGCCAGCAGCCAAGAGGGGGAGGACCTAGAGACCCAGTACTTC. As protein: CASSQEGEDLETQYF.

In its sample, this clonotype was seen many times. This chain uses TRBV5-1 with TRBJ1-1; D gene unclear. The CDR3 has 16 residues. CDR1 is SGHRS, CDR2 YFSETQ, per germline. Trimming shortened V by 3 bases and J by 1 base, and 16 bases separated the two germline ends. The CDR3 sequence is CASSSSRGLANTEAFF. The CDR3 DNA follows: TGCGCCAGCAGCTCAAGCCGAGGGTTGGCGAACACTGAAGCTTTCTTT.

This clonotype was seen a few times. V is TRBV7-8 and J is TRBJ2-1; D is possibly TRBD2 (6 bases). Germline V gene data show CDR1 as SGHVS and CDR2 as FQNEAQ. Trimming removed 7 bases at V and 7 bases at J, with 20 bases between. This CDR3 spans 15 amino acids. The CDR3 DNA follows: TGTGCCAGCACCCCAAGGGCGGGGACTTTTAATGAGCAGTTCTTC. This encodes CASTPRAGTFNEQFF.

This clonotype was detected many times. Here the CDR3 DNA reads TGCGCCAGCACCTCCGCGTACGAGCAGTACTTC. It translates to CASTSAYEQYF. The genes are TRBV10-2 and TRBJ2-7; D gene unclear. The CDR3 is made up of 11 amino acids. Between the trimmed V and J ends, which lost 7 bases and 4 bases, there was a span of 8 bases. Germline V lookup: CDR1 WSHSY, CDR2 SAAADI.

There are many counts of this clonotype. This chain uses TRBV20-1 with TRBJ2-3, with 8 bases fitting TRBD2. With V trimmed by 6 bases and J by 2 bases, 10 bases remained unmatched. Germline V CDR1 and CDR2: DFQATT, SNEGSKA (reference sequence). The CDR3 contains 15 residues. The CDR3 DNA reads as TGCAGTGCCGCCACTAGCGGTTTATACACAGATACGCAGTATTTT. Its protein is CSAATSGLYTDTQYF.

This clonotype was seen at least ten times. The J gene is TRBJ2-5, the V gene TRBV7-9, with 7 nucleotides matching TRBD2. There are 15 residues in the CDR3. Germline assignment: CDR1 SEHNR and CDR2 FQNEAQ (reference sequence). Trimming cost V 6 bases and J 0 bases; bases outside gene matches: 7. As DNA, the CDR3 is TGTGCCAGCAGTTCTAGCGGACGAAACCAAGAGACCCAGTACTTC. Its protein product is CASSSSGRNQETQYF.

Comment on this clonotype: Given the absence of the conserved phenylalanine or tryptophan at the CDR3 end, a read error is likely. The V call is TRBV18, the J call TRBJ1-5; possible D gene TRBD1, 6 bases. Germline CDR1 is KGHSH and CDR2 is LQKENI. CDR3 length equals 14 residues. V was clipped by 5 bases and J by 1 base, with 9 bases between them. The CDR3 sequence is CASSGQGSNQPQHI. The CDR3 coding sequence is TGTGCCAGCTCAGGGCAGGGGAGCAATCAGCCCCAGCATATT.

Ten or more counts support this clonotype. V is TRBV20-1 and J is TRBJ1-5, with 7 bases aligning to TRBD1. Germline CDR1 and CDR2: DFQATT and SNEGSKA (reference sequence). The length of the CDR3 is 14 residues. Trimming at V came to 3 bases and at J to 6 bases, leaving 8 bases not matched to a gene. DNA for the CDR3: TGCAGTGCTAGTCCCCCTGACAGGGCTCAGCCCCAGCATTTT. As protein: CSASPPDRAQPQHF.

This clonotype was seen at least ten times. The CDR3, as DNA: TGTGCCACCAGCACCGGTTGGTCCTACAATGAGCAGTTCTTC. Residues: CATSTGWSYNEQFF. The chain carries TRBV15 and TRBJ2-1; D is undetermined. Germline CDR1 is LNHNV and CDR2 is YYDKDF (reference sequence). The V end lost 4 bases, the J end lost 1 base, and 8 bases lay between the germline ends. The CDR3 loop spans 14 amino acids.

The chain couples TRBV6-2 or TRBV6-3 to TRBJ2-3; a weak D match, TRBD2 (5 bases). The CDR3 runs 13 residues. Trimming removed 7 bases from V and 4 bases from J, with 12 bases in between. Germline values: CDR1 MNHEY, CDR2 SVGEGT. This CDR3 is CASTYSVADTQYF. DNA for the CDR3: TGTGCCAGCACGTATAGCGTCGCAGATACGCAGTATTTT.

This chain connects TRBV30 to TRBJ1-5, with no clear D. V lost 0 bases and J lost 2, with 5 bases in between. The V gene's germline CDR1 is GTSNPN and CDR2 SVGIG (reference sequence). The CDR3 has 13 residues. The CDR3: CAWSVQGNQPQHF. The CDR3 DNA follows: TGTGCCTGGAGTGTGCAGGGCAATCAGCCCCAGCATTTT.

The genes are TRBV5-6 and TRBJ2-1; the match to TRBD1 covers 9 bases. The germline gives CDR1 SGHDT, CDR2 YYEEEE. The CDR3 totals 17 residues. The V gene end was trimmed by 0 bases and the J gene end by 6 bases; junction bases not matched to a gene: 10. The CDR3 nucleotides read TGTGCCAGCAGCTTGGTACCGGGACAGGGAAGTGGCAATGAGCAGTTCTTC. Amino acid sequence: CASSLVPGQGSGNEQFF.

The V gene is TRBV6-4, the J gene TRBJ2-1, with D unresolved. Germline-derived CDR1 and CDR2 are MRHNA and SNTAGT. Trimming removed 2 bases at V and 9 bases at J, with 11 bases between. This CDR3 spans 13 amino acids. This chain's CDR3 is CASSDAKATEQFF. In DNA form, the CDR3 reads TGTGCCAGCAGTGACGCTAAGGCGACTGAGCAGTTCTTC.

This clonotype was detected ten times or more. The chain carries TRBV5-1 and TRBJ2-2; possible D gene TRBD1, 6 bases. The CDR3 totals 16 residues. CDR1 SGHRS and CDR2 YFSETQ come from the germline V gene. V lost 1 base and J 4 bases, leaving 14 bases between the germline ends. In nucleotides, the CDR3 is TGCGCCAGCAGCTTGAGCAGGGGTCGAGCCACCGGGGAGCTGTTTTTT. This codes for CASSLSRGRATGELFF.

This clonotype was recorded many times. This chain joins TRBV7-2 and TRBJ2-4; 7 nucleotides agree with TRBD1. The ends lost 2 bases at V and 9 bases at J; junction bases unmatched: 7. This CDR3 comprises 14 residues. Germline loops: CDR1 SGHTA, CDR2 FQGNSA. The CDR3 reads CASSLRQGTVIQYF. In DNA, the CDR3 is TGTGCCAGCAGCTTACGACAGGGTACAGTCATTCAGTACTTC.

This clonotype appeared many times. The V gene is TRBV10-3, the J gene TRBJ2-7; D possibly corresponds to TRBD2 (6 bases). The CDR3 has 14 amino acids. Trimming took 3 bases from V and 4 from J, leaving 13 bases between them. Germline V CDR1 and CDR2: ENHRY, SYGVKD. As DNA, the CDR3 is TGTGCCATCAGTGACGGGACTGCTCGTTACGAGCAGTACGTC. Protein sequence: CAISDGTARYEQYV.

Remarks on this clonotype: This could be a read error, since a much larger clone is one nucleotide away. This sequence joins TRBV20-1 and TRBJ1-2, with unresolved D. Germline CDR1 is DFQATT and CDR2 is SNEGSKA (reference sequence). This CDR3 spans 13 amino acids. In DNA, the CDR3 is TGCAGTGCTAGAGCAGGCGTCGACTATGGCTACCCCTTC. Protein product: CSARAGVDYGYPF.

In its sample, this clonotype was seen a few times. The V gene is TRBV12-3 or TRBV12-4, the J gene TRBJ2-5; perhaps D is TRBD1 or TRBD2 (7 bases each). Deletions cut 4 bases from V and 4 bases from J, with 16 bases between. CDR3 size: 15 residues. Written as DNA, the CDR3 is TGTGCCAGCAGTTCCCGCAGGGGGAGGGGAGAGACCCAGTACTTC. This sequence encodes CASSSRRGRGETQYF.

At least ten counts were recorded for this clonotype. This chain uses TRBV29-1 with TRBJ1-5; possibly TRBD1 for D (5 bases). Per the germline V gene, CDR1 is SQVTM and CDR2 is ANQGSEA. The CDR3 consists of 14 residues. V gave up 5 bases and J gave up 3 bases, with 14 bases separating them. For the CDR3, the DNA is TGCAGCGTTAAGTTAGGGGACTTCAATCAGCCCCAGCATTTT. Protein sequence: CSVKLGDFNQPQHF.